Sequencing of this TCR beta chain was carried out in a study of neurological immune-mediated disorders. This clonotype was seen at least ten times. Unsorted libraries came from 2 million PBMCs stored at -80 °C. TCRdb recomputed calls from the 5' RACE reads with MiXCR, one row per CDR3 protein. The sample yields about 92,000 distinct CDR3 sequences, roughly 3.5% seen once. V dropped 5 bases and J dropped 2; count of bases not matched to a gene: 2. Germline V lookup: CDR1 SEHNR, CDR2 FQNEAQ (reference sequence). The CDR3 has 13 residues. The TCR sequence derives from a woman in her 50s with multiple sclerosis. The rearrangement links TRBV7-9 to TRBJ1-2, with 7 bases identical to TRBD1. Material for sequencing was PBMCs. The chain's CDR3 is CASSTGENYGYTF. CDR3 nucleotide sequence: TGTGCCAGCAGCACAGGGGAGAACTATGGCTACACCTTC.